The 20 T cell receptor beta chains presented below share a single source sample, sequenced in a study of cytomegalovirus exposure and HLA in healthy donors. This PCR relied on a set of 60 Vbeta primers and 13 Jbeta primers. Profiled with immunoSEQ multiplex PCR; TCRdb holds only in-frame clones, not every one. The profile shows about 160,000 clones, approximately 78% of them singletons. Sequencing was done on a sample of PBMCs. Receptor source: a male donor in good health and CMV-seropositive.

This chain connects TRBV6-5 to TRBJ2-5, with TRBD1 identical over 7 bases. The end of the DNA fits TRBJ2-7 better, so the J call may be wrong. CDR1 is MNHEY and CDR2 is SVGAGI in the germline V gene. The CDR3 covers 16 residues. CDR3 DNA: TGTGCCAGCAGTTCCCCGACTAAGACAGGGACCTACGAGCAGTACTTC. Protein sequence: CASSSPTKTGTYEQYF.

The chain joins TRBV27 to TRBJ2-2, with a possible D match to TRBD2 (6 bases). Germline lookup yields CDR1 MNHEY and CDR2 SMNVEV (reference sequence). Between the trimmed V and J ends, which lost 8 bases and 3 bases, there was a span of 7 bases. The CDR3 covers 12 residues. The CDR3 reads CASRGYTGELFF. The CDR3 nucleotides are TGTGCCAGCCGGGGGTACACCGGGGAGCTGTTTTTT.

The V call is TRBV14, the J call TRBJ2-7; 12 bases are a match to TRBD2. The CDR3 runs to 16 residues. Trimming at V came to 0 bases and at J to 6 bases, leaving 6 bases not matched to a gene. CDR1 is SGHDN, CDR2 FVKESK, per germline. In DNA form, the CDR3 reads TGTGCCAGCAGCCAAGATCTGCTAGCGGGGGGGCTCGAGCAGTACTTC. This sequence encodes CASSQDLLAGGLEQYF.

This sequence joins TRBV27 and TRBJ1-5, with D uncertain. This CDR3 is built from 13 residues. The V and J ends lost 4 bases and 7 bases respectively, with 11 bases between them. CDR1 MNHEY and CDR2 SMNVEV come from the germline V gene (reference sequence). CDR3 in amino acids: CASSWGGGQPQHF. CDR3 nucleotide sequence: TGTGCCAGCAGTTGGGGAGGAGGCCAGCCCCAGCATTTT.

Notes on this clone: The junction departs from germline at one end; a sequencing error may be responsible. The chain is built from TRBV30 and TRBJ2-6; 7 nucleotides agree with TRBD1. CDR1 GTSNPN and CDR2 SVGIG come from the germline V gene (reference sequence). CDR3 length: 17 residues. The CDR3 bases are TGTGCCTGGAGTGTAACGGGACAGAACTCTGGGGCCAACGGCCTGACTTTC. Its translation is CAWSVTGQNSGANGLTF.

The chain joins TRBV7-9 to TRBJ1-5; no reliable D call. The V and J ends lost 4 bases and 1 base respectively, with 8 bases between them. The V gene's germline CDR1 is SEHNR and CDR2 FQNEAQ (reference sequence). CDR3 size: 14 residues. Here the CDR3 reads CASSSSGSNQPQHF. The CDR3 DNA reads TGTGCCAGCAGCTCCTCCGGGAGCAATCAGCCCCAGCATTTT.

This chain links TRBV13 with TRBJ2-5, with TRBD2 matching over 11 bases. Germline loops: CDR1 PRHDT, CDR2 FYEKMQ (reference sequence). Losses at the gene ends were 0 bases for V and 4 bases for J; bases not matched to a gene: 4. The CDR3 covers 16 residues. CDR3 residues: CASSLGLAGAGETQYF. The CDR3 DNA is TGTGCCAGCAGCTTAGGACTAGCGGGAGCCGGAGAGACCCAGTACTTC. The whole variable domain, remainder taken from reference TRBV13 and TRBJ2-5, is AAGVIQSPRHLIKEKRETATLKCYPIPRHDTVYWYQQGPGQDPQFLISFYEKMQSDKGSIPDRFSAQQFSDYHSELNMSSLELGDSALYFCASSLGLAGAGETQYFGPGTRLLVL.

The chain is built from TRBV6-5 and TRBJ1-2, with D unresolved. Trimming took 5 bases from V and 5 from J, leaving 9 bases between them. The CDR3 is made up of 12 amino acids. In germline, CDR1 is MNHEY, CDR2 SVGAGI. The CDR3 bases are TGTGCCAGCAGTCCAAGCCTATATGGCTACACCTTC. Translation: CASSPSLYGYTF.

This clone was picked up one time. The V gene is TRBV5-4, the J gene TRBJ2-7; TRBD1 agrees at 8 bases. Germline values: CDR1 SGHNT, CDR2 YYREEE (reference sequence). Germline trimming cut 0 bases from V and 5 bases from J; bases unmatched to any gene: 7. This CDR3 is 15 amino acids long. Here the CDR3 reads CASSLATGGRNEQYF. CDR3 DNA sequence: TGTGCCAGCAGCTTGGCCACAGGGGGTCGGAACGAGCAGTACTTC. The whole variable domain, filled in from reference TRBV5-4 and TRBJ2-7, reads ETGVTQSPTHLIKTRGQQVTLRCSSQSGHNTVSWYQQALGQGPQFIFQYYREEENGRGNFPPRFSGLQFPNYSSELNVNALELDDSALYLCASSLATGGRNEQYFGPGTRLTVT.

This sequence joins TRBV5-5 and TRBJ2-1, with 7 bases fitting TRBD2. With 5 bases clipped from V and 2 bases from J, the junction kept 7 bases outside the gene matches. This CDR3 spans 15 amino acids. Germline CDR1 SGHKS, CDR2 YYEKEE (reference sequence). The CDR3 sequence: CASRSSSGPYNEQFF. CDR3 coding DNA: TGTGCCAGCAGGTCCTCTAGCGGACCCTACAATGAGCAGTTCTTC.

The chain joins TRBV4-3 to TRBJ2-2; D might be TRBD2 (5 bases). The CDR3 totals 14 residues. Germline V gene lookup returns CDR1 LGHNA and CDR2 YSLEER. Trimming stripped 6 bases from V and 6 bases from J, with 14 bases between. The CDR3 loop is CASSHGLEPGELFF. The CDR3 DNA is TGCGCCAGCAGTCACGGACTTGAGCCCGGGGAGCTGTTTTTT.

V gene TRBV2 combines with J gene TRBJ1-1; the match to TRBD1 covers 7 bases. CDR1 is SNHLY and CDR2 is FYNNEI in the germline V gene. The CDR3 sequence is 15 residues long. After removal of 6 bases from V and 5 bases from J, the junction contained 12 bases not matched to a gene. The DNA for the CDR3 is TGTGCCAGCAGCGCCCGCACAGGGGTGGATACTGAAGCTTTCTTT. Its protein is CASSARTGVDTEAFF. Combining the CDR3 with reference TRBV2 and TRBJ1-1 gives the whole variable domain EPEVTQTPSHQVTQMGQEVILRCVPISNHLYFYWYRQILGQKVEFLVSFYNNEISEKSEIFDDQFSVERPDGSNFTLKIRSTKLEDSAMYFCASSARTGVDTEAFFGQGTRLTVV.

The chain employs TRBV27 and TRBJ2-7; 8 nucleotides align to TRBD1. The length of the CDR3 is 17 residues. The V and J ends lost 2 bases and 4 bases, in that order; junction bases with no gene match: 13. In germline, CDR1 is MNHEY, CDR2 SMNVEV (reference sequence). The CDR3 bases are TGTGCCAGCAGTTTAATTCCCCTGGGAGGACAGGGATACGAGCAGTACTTC. Its translation: CASSLIPLGGQGYEQYF.

The chain recombines TRBV30 with TRBJ1-4, with D unresolved. This CDR3 has 14 amino acids. In germline, CDR1 is GTSNPN, CDR2 SVGIG (reference sequence). V gave up 2 bases and J gave up 4 bases, with 11 bases separating them. CDR3 region: CAWSHGDYNEKLFF. The CDR3 DNA reads as TGTGCCTGGAGTCACGGAGATTATAATGAAAAACTGTTTTTT.

The V gene is TRBV6-5, the J gene TRBJ1-3; D is undetermined. The CDR3 is 13 amino acids. Germline V gene sequence: CDR1 MNHEY, CDR2 SVGAGI. Trimming took off 0 bases at V and 12 bases at J, with 12 bases between the two ends. CDR3: CASSYSTSASIYF. CDR3 nucleotide sequence: TGTGCCAGCAGTTACTCTACGTCTGCCAGCATATATTTT.

This sequence joins TRBV4-3 and TRBJ2-7; TRBD1 matches 7 bases. This CDR3 contains 16 residues. V was clipped by 0 bases and J by 0 bases; unmatched bases: 5. Per germline, CDR1 LGHNA and CDR2 YSLEER. The CDR3 reads CASSQEPGQFSYEQYF. CDR3 coding DNA: TGCGCCAGCAGCCAAGAACCGGGACAGTTCTCCTACGAGCAGTACTTC.

The gene calls are TRBV5-1 and TRBJ1-1; D gene ambiguous. This CDR3 spans 13 amino acids. CDR1 and CDR2 (germline): SGHRS, YFSETQ. V was clipped by 5 bases and J by 5 bases, with 13 bases between them. The CDR3 DNA is TGCGCCAGCAGGGGTCAGACGGGAACTGAAGCTTTCTTT. Translating it yields CASRGQTGTEAFF.

In this sample, this clone turned up a few times. CDR3 bases: TGTGCCAGCAGTTTAAGACTAGCGGGAGGCACCGGGGAGCTGTTTTTT. Translated: CASSLRLAGGTGELFF. The rearrangement links TRBV28 to TRBJ2-2; TRBD2 aligns across 13 bases. Germline loops: CDR1 MDHEN, CDR2 SYDVKM. The CDR3 is made up of 16 amino acids. V dropped 2 bases and J dropped 4; count of bases not matched to a gene: 1.

This clone has just one count. In DNA, the CDR3 is TGCGCCAGCAGCCAACCGAGGTCTCTCTCTGGAAACACCATATATTTT. This encodes CASSQPRSLSGNTIYF. This chain joins TRBV4-1 and TRBJ1-3; the D is unclear. Trimming took off 2 bases at V and 0 bases at J, with 11 bases between the two ends. The CDR3 loop spans 16 amino acids. Germline values: CDR1 MGHRA, CDR2 YSYEKL.

This clone was detected a few times. The CDR3 DNA reads as TGTGCCAGCTCACAGGGACAGTTTGAGACCCAGTACTTC. This codes for CASSQGQFETQYF. The V call is TRBV18, the J call TRBJ2-5; 7 nucleotides align to TRBD1. Per germline, CDR1 KGHSH and CDR2 LQKENI. Trimming removed 4 bases from V and 5 bases from J; junction bases left unmatched: 4. The CDR3 extends over 13 amino acids.